What follows are 9 T cell receptor beta chains derived from one specimen sequenced in a study of neurological immune-mediated disorders. Regarding time point: longitudinal time-point 1 (baseline). One entry per CDR3 protein results from TCRdb running MiXCR on the 5' RACE reads. The repertoire consists of over 55,000 distinct CDR3 sequences, with around 10% occurring once and the leading ten covering approximately 6.6%. Sequenced material: PBMCs. The receptors derive from a male donor with HTLV-1-associated myelopathy (HAM/TSP).

This clonotype is medium-sized by share. The rearrangement links TRBV12-3 or TRBV12-4 to TRBJ2-3; the D gene is possibly TRBD1 (6 bases). Trimming pared 6 bases from V and 2 bases from J, leaving 15 bases between. This CDR3 contains 15 residues. Here the CDR3 reads CASRDLGGHTDTQYF. DNA for the CDR3: TGTGCCAGCAGGGACTTAGGGGGTCACACAGATACGCAGTATTTT.

The sample holds many counts of this clonotype. The V call is TRBV7-2, the J call TRBJ2-2, with TRBD1 as a possible D gene (6 bases). V was trimmed by 7 bases and J by 3 bases, leaving 12 bases between them. The germline CDR1 and CDR2 sequences are SGHTA and FQGNSA. The CDR3 contains 14 residues. This chain's CDR3 is CASIRRGDTGELFF. For the CDR3, the DNA is TGTGCCAGCATACGCAGGGGTGACACCGGGGAGCTGTTTTTT.

This clonotype was counted at least ten times. The J gene is TRBJ2-7, the V gene TRBV9; 8 bases are shared with TRBD2. The CDR3 is 15 amino acids. The V and J ends lost 4 bases and 0 bases, in that order; junction bases with no gene match: 6. Germline CDR1 and CDR2: SGDLS and YYNGEE. CDR3: CASSSSGASSYEQYF. In DNA, the CDR3 is TGTGCCAGCAGCAGTAGCGGGGCCAGCTCCTACGAGCAGTACTTC.

This clonotype was recorded at least ten times. One end of the junction is discordant with germline, which a read error may explain. The chain links TRBV20-1 to TRBJ1-4; TRBD1 might be the D (5 bases). Looked up from germline, CDR1 is DFQATT and CDR2 is SNEGSKA (reference sequence). This CDR3 is 13 amino acids long. The DNA for the CDR3 is TGCAGTACTAGGGGCACCGGTGAAGGAAAACTGTTTTTT. Translation gives CSTRGTGEGKLFF.

In DNA form, the CDR3 reads TGTGCCAGCAGTGAAGCCGGTGGGGGGGCCCCTAGCACAGATACGCAGTATTTT. It encodes CASSEAGGGAPSTDTQYF. The chain employs TRBV6-1 and TRBJ2-3; D is perhaps TRBD2 (7 bases). Trimming left V 0 bases short and J 0 bases short, with 16 bases between. The CDR3 extends over 18 amino acids. Germline V gene data show CDR1 as MNHNS and CDR2 as SASEGT.

This clonotype occurred many times. The chain couples TRBV7-2 to TRBJ2-7; no clear D gene. The length of the CDR3 is 14 residues. V dropped 1 base and J dropped 3 bases, with 10 bases sitting between them. Germline V gives CDR1 SGHTA, CDR2 FQGNSA. The CDR3 here is CASSLGLRIYEQYF. The CDR3 DNA reads TGTGCCAGCAGCTTAGGACTGCGAATCTACGAGCAGTACTTC.

The table lists this clonotype with a few counts. J is TRBJ2-2 and V is TRBV11-3; D uncertain. The V gene lost 6 bases and the J gene lost 0 bases, with 5 bases spanning the gap. This CDR3 is built from 13 residues. The germline V gene has CDR1 SGHNT and CDR2 YENEEA. CDR3 sequence: CASRAPNTGELFF. The CDR3 region has the DNA TGTGCCAGCAGGGCACCGAACACCGGGGAGCTGTTTTTT.

This clonotype was counted ten times or more. J is TRBJ2-5 and V is TRBV6-6, with 8 bases that match TRBD2. Trimming took 7 bases from V and 5 from J; bases not matched to a gene: 9. The CDR3 runs 14 residues. The germline V gene has CDR1 MNHNY and CDR2 SVGAGI (reference sequence). CDR3 region: CASTPPGGVETQYF. The CDR3 DNA is TGTGCCAGCACGCCTCCGGGAGGGGTTGAGACCCAGTACTTC.

This clonotype was recorded many times. This chain links TRBV10-1 with TRBJ2-1, with D perhaps matching TRBD1 (7 bases). With 10 bases removed from V and 5 bases from J, the gap between germline ends came to 12 bases. The CDR3 length is 12 residues. Germline CDR1 WNHNN, CDR2 SYGVQD (reference sequence). The CDR3 loop is CATFRGDNEQFF. DNA for the CDR3: TGCGCCACCTTCAGGGGGGACAATGAGCAGTTCTTC.